This TCR beta chain was documented in a study of CD8 T cells in ankylosing spondylitis. This clonotype came up a few times. Its antigen is unidentified. There are 14 residues in the CDR3. Germline CDR1 reads MGHRA; CDR2 reads YSYEKL. V was trimmed by 1 base and J by 5 bases, leaving 10 bases between them. The study, taken as a whole, reports: The study identified a TCR beta motif of several highly homologous variants that appeared characteristic of ankylosing spondylitis blood.

Via MiXCR, TCRdb re-called the 5' RACE reads, giving one row per CDR3 protein. The sample lists hundreds of thousands of distinct CDR3 sequences, roughly 10% occurring once. This TCR was recovered from a male donor with ankylosing spondylitis. This chain connects TRBV4-1 to TRBJ2-3; the D gene is possibly TRBD2 (6 bases). Sequencing used blood, either unsorted or a sorted T cell fraction (not recorded which). CDR3 in DNA: TGCGCCAGCAGCCAAGGACTGCGGGGAGATACGCAGTATTTT. As protein: CASSQGLRGDTQYF.